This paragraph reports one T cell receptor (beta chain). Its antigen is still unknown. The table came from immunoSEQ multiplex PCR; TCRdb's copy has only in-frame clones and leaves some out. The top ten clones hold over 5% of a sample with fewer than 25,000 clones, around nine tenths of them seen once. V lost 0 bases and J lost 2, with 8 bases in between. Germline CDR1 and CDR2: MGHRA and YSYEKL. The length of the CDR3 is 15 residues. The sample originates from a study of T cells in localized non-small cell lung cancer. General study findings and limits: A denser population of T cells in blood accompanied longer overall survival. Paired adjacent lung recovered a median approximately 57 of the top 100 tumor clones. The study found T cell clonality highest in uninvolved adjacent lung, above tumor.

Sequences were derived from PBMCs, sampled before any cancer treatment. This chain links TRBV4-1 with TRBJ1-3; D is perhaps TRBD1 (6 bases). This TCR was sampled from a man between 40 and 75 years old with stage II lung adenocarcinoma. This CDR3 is CASSQDPGAGNTIYF. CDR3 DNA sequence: TGCGCCAGCAGCCAAGACCCAGGGGCTGGAAACACCATATATTTT.